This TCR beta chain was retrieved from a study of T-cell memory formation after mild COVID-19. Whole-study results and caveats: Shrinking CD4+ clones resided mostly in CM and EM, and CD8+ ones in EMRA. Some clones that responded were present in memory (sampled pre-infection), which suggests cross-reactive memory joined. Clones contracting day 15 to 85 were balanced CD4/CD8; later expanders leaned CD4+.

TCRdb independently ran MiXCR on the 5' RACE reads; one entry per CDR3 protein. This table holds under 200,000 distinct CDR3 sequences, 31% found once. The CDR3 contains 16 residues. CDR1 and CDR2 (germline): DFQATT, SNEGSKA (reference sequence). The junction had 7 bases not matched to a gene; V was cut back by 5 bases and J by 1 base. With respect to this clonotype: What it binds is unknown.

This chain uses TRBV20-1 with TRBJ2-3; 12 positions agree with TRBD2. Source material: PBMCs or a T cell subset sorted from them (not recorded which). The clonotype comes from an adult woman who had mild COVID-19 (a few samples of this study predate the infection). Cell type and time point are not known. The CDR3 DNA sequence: TGCAGTGCTCCCCGGACTAGCGGGGCCCGCACAGATACGCAGTATTTT. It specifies CSAPRTSGARTDTQYF.